Shown below are 5 T cell receptor beta chains from a single sample sequenced in a study of cytomegalovirus exposure and HLA in healthy donors. Sequencing was performed with immunoSEQ multiplex PCR; in TCRdb, only in-frame clones are kept and a portion is missing. The data hold about 73,000 clones, with approximately 95% observed a single time. The sample was PBMCs. All receptors derive from a man between 18 and 35 years old in good health and CMV-seronegative.

The chain is built from TRBV2 and TRBJ1-5; D may be TRBD1 (5 bases). The CDR3 length is 15 residues. Trimming shortened V by 2 bases and J by 1 base, and 9 bases separated the two germline ends. CDR1 is SNHLY and CDR2 is FYNNEI in the germline V gene. DNA for the CDR3: TGTGCCAGCAGTGAACGGGGGGGAAGCAATCAGCCCCAGCATTTT. Encoded protein: CASSERGGSNQPQHF. Full variable domain (rest looked up from reference TRBV2 and TRBJ1-5): EPEVTQTPSHQVTQMGQEVILRCVPISNHLYFYWYRQILGQKVEFLVSFYNNEISEKSEIFDDQFSVERPDGSNFTLKIRSTKLEDSAMYFCASSERGGSNQPQHFGDGTRLSIL.

The J gene is TRBJ2-7, the V gene TRBV30; D may be TRBD1 (6 bases). Germline V lookup: CDR1 GTSNPN, CDR2 SVGIG (reference sequence). This CDR3 spans 14 amino acids. V was cut by 2 bases and J by 1 base, with 12 bases left in between. CDR3 nucleotide sequence: TGTGCCTGGAGTTCACGGACAGCGTCCTACGAGCAGTACTTC. Translated, it gives CAWSSRTASYEQYF. Filled out from reference TRBV30 and TRBJ2-7, the complete variable domain reads SQTIHQWPATLVQPVGSPLSLECTVEGTSNPNLYWYRQAAGRGLQLLFYSVGIGQISSEVPQNLSASRPQDRQFILSSKKLLLSDSGFYLCAWSSRTASYEQYFGPGTRLTVT.

This clone was observed a single time. The chain recombines TRBV11-2 with TRBJ2-3; 11 bases align to TRBD2. The V gene end was trimmed by 2 bases and the J gene end by 5 bases; junction bases not matched to a gene: 6. This CDR3 is 16 amino acids long. CDR1 is SGHAT, CDR2 FQNNGV, per germline. The CDR3 here is CASSLTSGGPGDTQYF. The DNA of the CDR3 is TGTGCCAGCAGCTTAACTAGCGGGGGCCCAGGAGATACGCAGTATTTT.

The V gene is TRBV7-9, the J gene TRBJ2-1; 13 nucleotides agree with TRBD2. The CDR3 sequence is 16 residues long. J lost 7 bases, V lost 0 bases, and 3 bases had no gene match. Germline loops: CDR1 SEHNR, CDR2 FQNEAQ (reference sequence). CDR3: CASSLAPLAGGNEQFF. The CDR3, as DNA: TGTGCCAGCAGCTTAGCCCCACTAGCGGGGGGGAATGAGCAGTTCTTC. The full variable domain, in which reference TRBV7-9 and TRBJ2-1 provide the parts outside the CDR3, is DTGVSQNPRHKITKRGQNVTFRCDPISEHNRLYWYRQTLGQGPEFLTYFQNEAQLEKSRLLSDRFSAERPKGSFSTLEIQRTEQGDSAMYLCASSLAPLAGGNEQFFGPGTRLTVL.

The genes are TRBV12-5 and TRBJ1-2; no reliable D call. V lost 1 base to trimming and J lost 8 bases, with 11 bases between them. The germline V gene has CDR1 LGHNT and CDR2 FRNRAP. CDR3 length equals 13 residues. This chain's CDR3 is CASGLATSGGYTF. The CDR3 DNA follows: TGTGCTAGTGGTTTGGCAACCTCGGGAGGCTACACCTTC.